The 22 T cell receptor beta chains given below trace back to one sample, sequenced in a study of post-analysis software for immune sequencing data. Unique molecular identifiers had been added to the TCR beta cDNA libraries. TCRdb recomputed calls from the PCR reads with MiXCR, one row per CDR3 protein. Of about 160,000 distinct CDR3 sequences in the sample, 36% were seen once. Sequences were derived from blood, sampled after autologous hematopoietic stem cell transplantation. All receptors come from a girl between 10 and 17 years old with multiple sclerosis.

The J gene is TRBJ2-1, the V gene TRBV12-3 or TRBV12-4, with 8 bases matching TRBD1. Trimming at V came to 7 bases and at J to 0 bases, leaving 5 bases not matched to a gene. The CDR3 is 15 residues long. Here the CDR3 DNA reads TGTGCCAGCAACCCAGGGGGCGTCTCCTACAATGAGCAGTTCTTC. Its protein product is CASNPGGVSYNEQFF.

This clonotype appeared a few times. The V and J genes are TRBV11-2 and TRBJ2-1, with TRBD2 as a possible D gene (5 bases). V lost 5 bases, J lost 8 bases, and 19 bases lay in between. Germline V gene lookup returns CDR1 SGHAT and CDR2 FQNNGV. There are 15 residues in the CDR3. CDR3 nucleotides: TGTGCCAGCAGCGACCAGGAGGCGGACCCCCATGAGCAGTTCTTC. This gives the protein CASSDQEADPHEQFF.

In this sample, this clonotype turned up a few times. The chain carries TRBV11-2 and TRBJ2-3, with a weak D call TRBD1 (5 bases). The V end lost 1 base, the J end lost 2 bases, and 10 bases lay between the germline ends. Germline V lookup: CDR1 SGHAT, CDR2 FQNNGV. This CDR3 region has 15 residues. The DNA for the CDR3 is TGTGCCAGCAGCTTAGTAGGGGAACCCACAGATACGCAGTATTTT. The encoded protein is CASSLVGEPTDTQYF.

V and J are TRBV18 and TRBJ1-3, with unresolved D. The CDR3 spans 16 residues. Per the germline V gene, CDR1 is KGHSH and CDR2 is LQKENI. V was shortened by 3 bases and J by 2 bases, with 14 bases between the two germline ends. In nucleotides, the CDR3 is TGTGCCAGCTCACCTTTCGCCTTAGAACCTGGAAACACCATATATTTT. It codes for CASSPFALEPGNTIYF.

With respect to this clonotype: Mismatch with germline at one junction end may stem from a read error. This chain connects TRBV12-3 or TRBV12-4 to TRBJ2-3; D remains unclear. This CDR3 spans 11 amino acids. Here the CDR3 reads CASSPQSTRYF. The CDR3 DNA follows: TGTGCCAGCAGTCCACAGTCCACGCGGTATTTT.

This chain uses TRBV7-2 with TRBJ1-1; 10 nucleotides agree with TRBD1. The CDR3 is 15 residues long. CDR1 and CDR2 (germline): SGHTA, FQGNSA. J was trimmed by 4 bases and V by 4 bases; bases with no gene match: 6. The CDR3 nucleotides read TGTGCCAGCAGCTCGACAGGGGGCTTATCCACTGAAGCTTTCTTT. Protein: CASSSTGGLSTEAFF.

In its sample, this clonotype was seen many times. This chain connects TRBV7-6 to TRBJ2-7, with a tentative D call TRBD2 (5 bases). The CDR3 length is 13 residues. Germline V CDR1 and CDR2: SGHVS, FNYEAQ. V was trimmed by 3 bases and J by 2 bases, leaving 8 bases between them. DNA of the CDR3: TGTGCCAGCAGCTTCGGGAACCCCTACGAGCAGTACTTC. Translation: CASSFGNPYEQYF.

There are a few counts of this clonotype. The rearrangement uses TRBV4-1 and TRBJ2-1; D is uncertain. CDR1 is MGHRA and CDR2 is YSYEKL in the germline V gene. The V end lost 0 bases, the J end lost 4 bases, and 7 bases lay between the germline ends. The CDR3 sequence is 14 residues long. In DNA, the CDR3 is TGCGCCAGCAGCCAAGAGTCCCTGTACAATGAGCAGTTCTTC. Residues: CASSQESLYNEQFF.

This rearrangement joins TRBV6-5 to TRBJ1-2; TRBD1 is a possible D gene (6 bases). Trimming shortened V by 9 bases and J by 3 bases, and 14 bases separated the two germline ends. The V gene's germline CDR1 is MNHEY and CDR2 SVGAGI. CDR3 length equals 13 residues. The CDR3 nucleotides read TGTGCCAGTCGAGAGGGGGGGCACTATGGCTACACCTTC. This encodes CASREGGHYGYTF.

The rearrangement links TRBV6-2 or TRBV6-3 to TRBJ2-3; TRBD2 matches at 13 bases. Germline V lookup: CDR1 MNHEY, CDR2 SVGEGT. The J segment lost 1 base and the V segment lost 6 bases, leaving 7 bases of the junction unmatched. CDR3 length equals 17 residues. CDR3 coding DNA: TGTGCCAGCAGATTCGGACTAGCGGGAGAGGGCACAGATACGCAGTATTTT. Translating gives CASRFGLAGEGTDTQYF.

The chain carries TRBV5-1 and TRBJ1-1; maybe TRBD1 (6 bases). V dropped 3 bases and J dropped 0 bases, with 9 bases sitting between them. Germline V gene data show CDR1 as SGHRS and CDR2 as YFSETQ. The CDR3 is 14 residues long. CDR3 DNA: TGCGCCAGCAGCTGGGGACAACTGAACACTGAAGCTTTCTTT. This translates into CASSWGQLNTEAFF.

CDR3 DNA sequence: TGTGCCAGCAGTTTAGGTAGCGCCCCGGAGCAGTACTTC. Protein: CASSLGSAPEQYF. The chain has TRBV12-3 or TRBV12-4 and TRBJ2-7; D perhaps matches TRBD2 (5 bases). This CDR3 has 13 amino acids. Trimming shortened V by 1 base and J by 7 bases, and 11 bases separated the two germline ends.

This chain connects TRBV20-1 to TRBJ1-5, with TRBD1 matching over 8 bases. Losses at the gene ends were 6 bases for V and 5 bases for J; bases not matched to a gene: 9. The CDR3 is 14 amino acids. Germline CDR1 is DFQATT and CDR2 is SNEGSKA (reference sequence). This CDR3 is CSAQDRAGDQPQHF. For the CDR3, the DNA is TGCAGTGCCCAGGACAGGGCGGGAGATCAGCCCCAGCATTTT.

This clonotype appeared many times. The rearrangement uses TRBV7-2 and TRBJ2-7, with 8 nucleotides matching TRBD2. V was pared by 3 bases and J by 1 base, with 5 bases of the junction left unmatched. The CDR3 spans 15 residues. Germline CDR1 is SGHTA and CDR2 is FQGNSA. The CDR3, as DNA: TGTGCCAGCAGCTTTCTACTAGCGGAATCCTACGAGCAGTACTTC. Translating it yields CASSFLLAESYEQYF.

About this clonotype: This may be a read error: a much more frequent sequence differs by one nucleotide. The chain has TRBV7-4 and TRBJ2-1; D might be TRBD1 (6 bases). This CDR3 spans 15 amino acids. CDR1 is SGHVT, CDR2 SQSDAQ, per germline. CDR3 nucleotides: TGTGCCAGCAGTTTATCAGCAGGGGTGATGGATGAGCGGTTCTTC. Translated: CASSLSAGVMDERFF.

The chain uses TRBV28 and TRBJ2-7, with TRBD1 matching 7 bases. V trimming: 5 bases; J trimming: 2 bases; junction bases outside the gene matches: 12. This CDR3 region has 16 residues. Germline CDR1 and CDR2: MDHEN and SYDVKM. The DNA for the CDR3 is TGTGCCAGCAGTGCGCCCGGGACAGTGGGTACCTACGAGCAGTACTTC. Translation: CASSAPGTVGTYEQYF.

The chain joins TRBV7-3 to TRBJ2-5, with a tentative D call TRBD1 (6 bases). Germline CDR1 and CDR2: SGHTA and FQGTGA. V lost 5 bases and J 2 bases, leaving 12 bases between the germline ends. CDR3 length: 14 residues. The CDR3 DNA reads TGTGCCAGCAGCCCCGGACAGCTACAAGAGACCCAGTACTTC. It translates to CASSPGQLQETQYF.

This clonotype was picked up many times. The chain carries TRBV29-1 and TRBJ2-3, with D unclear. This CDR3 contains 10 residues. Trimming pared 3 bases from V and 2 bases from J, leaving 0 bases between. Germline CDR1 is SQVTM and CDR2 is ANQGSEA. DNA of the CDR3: TGCAGCGTTGACACAGATACGCAGTATTTT. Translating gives CSVDTDTQYF.

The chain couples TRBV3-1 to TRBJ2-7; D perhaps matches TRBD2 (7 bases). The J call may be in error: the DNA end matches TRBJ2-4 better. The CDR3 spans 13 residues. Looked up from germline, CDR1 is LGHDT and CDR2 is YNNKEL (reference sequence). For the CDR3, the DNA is TGTGCCAGCAGTCCCCGAGGGGGGGGCATTCAGTACTTC. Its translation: CASSPRGGGIQYF.

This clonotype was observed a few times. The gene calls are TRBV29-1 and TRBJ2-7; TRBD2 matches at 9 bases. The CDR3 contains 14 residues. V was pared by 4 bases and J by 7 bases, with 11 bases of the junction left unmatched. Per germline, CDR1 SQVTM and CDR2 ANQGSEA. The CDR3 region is CSVARSGGRGEQYF. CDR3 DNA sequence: TGCAGCGTTGCGCGCAGCGGGGGGCGGGGGGAGCAGTACTTC.

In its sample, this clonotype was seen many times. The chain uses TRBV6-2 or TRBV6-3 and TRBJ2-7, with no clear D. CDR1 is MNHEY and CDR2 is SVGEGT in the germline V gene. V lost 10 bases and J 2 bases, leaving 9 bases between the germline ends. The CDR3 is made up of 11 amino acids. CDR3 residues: CATSIAYEQYF. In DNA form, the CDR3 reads TGTGCCACGAGCATTGCCTACGAGCAGTACTTC.

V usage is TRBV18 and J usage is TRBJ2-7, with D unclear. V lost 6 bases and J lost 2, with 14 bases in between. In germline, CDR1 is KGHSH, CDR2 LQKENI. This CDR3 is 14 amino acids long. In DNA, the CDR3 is TGTGCCAGCTCCCCAGACACTGTAACCTACGAGCAGTACTTC. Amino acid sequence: CASSPDTVTYEQYF. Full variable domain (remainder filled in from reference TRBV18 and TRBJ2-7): NAGVMQNPRHLVRRRGQEARLRCSPMKGHSHVYWYRQLPEEGLKFMVYLQKENIIDESGMPKERFSAEFPKEGPSILRIQQVVRGDSAAYFCASSPDTVTYEQYFGPGTRLTVT.